The 18 T cell receptor beta chains reported below all come from one sample, sequenced in a study of T cells in Graves' hyperthyroidism and ophthalmopathy. Amplified regions were TCR beta CDR3 sequences from RNA transcripts. HTBI primers were used for first-round RT-PCR of the TCR CDR3. TCRdb re-called the multiplex PCR reads through MiXCR, storing one row per CDR3 protein. The sample comprises approximately 530,000 distinct CDR3 sequences, roughly a sixth of which are singletons, and about 18% rests with the top ten. The source material was blood. These receptors all stem from a woman aged 18-29 years with Graves' hyperthyroidism.

This clonotype occurred many times. The V call is TRBV27, the J call TRBJ2-1; TRBD2 matches 8 bases. The V gene's germline CDR1 is MNHEY and CDR2 SMNVEV (reference sequence). This CDR3 comprises 15 residues. The J segment lost 6 bases and the V segment lost 4 bases, leaving 8 bases of the junction unmatched. The CDR3 DNA is TGTGCCAGCAGTTCCTCAGGACTAGCCGGCAATGAGCAGTTCTTC. Residues: CASSSSGLAGNEQFF.

This chain's CDR3 is CAWETGDLIQNTEAFF. The DNA of the CDR3 is TGTGCCTGGGAGACAGGGGATTTAATCCAGAACACTGAAGCTTTCTTT. The chain uses TRBV30 and TRBJ1-1, with 8 bases matching TRBD1. The CDR3 covers 16 residues. Germline loops: CDR1 GTSNPN, CDR2 SVGIG (reference sequence). With V trimmed by 5 bases and J by 1 base, 12 bases remained unmatched. Full variable domain (rest looked up from reference TRBV30 and TRBJ1-1): SQTIHQWPATLVQPVGSPLSLECTVEGTSNPNLYWYRQAAGRGLQLLFYSVGIGQISSEVPQNLSASRPQDRQFILSSKKLLLSDSGFYLCAWETGDLIQNTEAFFGQGTRLTVV.

The V and J genes are TRBV5-1 and TRBJ1-1, with unresolved D. The CDR3 is made up of 13 amino acids. Germline V gives CDR1 SGHRS, CDR2 YFSETQ. Trimming cost V 2 bases and J 12 bases, with 17 bases left between them. CDR3 DNA: TGCGCCAGCAGCTTCACGGGGAGGGCGGGATCTTTCTTT. This encodes CASSFTGRAGSFF.

This clonotype has just a few counts. This chain uses TRBV7-9 with TRBJ1-2, with D possibly matching TRBD1 (5 bases). There are 14 residues in the CDR3. Looked up from germline, CDR1 is SEHNR and CDR2 is FQNEAQ (reference sequence). Trimming pared 1 base from V and 7 bases from J, leaving 13 bases between. This chain's CDR3 is CASSLGGQGPGYTF. As DNA, the CDR3 is TGTGCCAGCAGCTTAGGTGGTCAGGGACCTGGCTACACCTTC.

The chain combines TRBV25-1 with TRBJ2-1; 7 bases map to TRBD2. Germline V gives CDR1 MGHDK, CDR2 SYGVNS. Trimming at V came to 5 bases and at J to 4 bases, leaving 11 bases not matched to a gene. The CDR3 is 16 residues long. DNA for the CDR3: TGTGCCAGCAGTCCCCTTTTGGGGGGGGGATACAATGAGCAGTTCTTC. Protein: CASSPLLGGGYNEQFF.

Note on this clonotype: Mismatch with germline at one junction end may stem from a read error. The gene calls are TRBV28 and TRBJ2-7; 8 bases fit TRBD2. Germline CDR1 MDHEN, CDR2 SYDVKM. This CDR3 comprises 15 residues. The CDR3 nucleotides are TGTGCCAGCAGCGCCGGCCTAGCGGGCCCCTACGAGCGGTACTTC. Translation: CASSAGLAGPYERYF.

This clonotype was found many times. V usage is TRBV12-3 or TRBV12-4 and J usage is TRBJ2-1; TRBD1 agrees at 8 bases. This CDR3 spans 14 amino acids. V trimming: 1 base; J trimming: 9 bases; junction bases outside the gene matches: 5. The CDR3 DNA is TGTGCCAGCAGTTTAGGAGGCAGGGGGCCTGAGCAGTTCTTC. Translating gives CASSLGGRGPEQFF.

This clonotype was recorded many times. The J gene is TRBJ2-3, the V gene TRBV5-8; no reliable D call. The V gene lost 0 bases and the J gene lost 2 bases, with 4 bases spanning the gap. The CDR3 extends over 13 amino acids. Germline V gene lookup returns CDR1 SGHTS and CDR2 YDEGEE. The CDR3 sequence is CASSLGYTDTQYF. In DNA, the CDR3 is TGTGCCAGCAGCTTGGGGTACACAGATACGCAGTATTTT.

The table lists this clonotype with many counts. V is TRBV28 and J is TRBJ1-5; no clear D gene. Germline V CDR1 and CDR2: MDHEN, SYDVKM. The CDR3 is made up of 16 amino acids. Between the trimmed V and J ends, which lost 3 bases and 1 base, there was a span of 13 bases. The CDR3 DNA follows: TGTGCCAGCAGTTTCGGACGGAGCCTGAGCAATCAGCCCCAGCATTTT. Protein product: CASSFGRSLSNQPQHF.

The J gene is TRBJ1-2, the V gene TRBV5-5; 7 bases fit TRBD1. This CDR3 comprises 15 residues. V shed 2 bases and J 7 bases; nucleotides not matched to a gene: 11. Looked up from germline, CDR1 is SGHKS and CDR2 is YYEKEE (reference sequence). CDR3 region: CASSFGAGGLAGYTF. Written as DNA, the CDR3 is TGTGCCAGCAGCTTTGGGGCAGGGGGTCTTGCTGGCTACACCTTC.

This clonotype appeared many times. The gene calls are TRBV11-2 and TRBJ1-5; TRBD1 is a possible D gene (5 bases). V shed 0 bases and J shed 4 bases, with 10 bases lying between them. Germline V CDR1 and CDR2: SGHAT, FQNNGV. The CDR3 contains 15 residues. The CDR3 DNA follows: TGTGCCAGCAGCTTAGATGTGACAGTAAATCAGCCCCAGCATTTT. As protein: CASSLDVTVNQPQHF.

This rearrangement joins TRBV12-3 or TRBV12-4 to TRBJ1-5; D is uncertain. This CDR3 spans 15 amino acids. The V end was cut by 5 bases, the J end by 0 bases, with 11 bases between. The CDR3 loop is CASSDPKDSNQPQHF. DNA for the CDR3: TGTGCCAGCAGTGACCCTAAGGATAGCAATCAGCCCCAGCATTTT.

This clonotype showed up many times. V usage is TRBV20-1 and J usage is TRBJ2-1; weak D call: TRBD1 (7 bases). The V gene lost 3 bases and the J gene lost 6 bases, with 12 bases spanning the gap. Germline CDR1 reads DFQATT; CDR2 reads SNEGSKA (reference sequence). The CDR3 is made up of 13 amino acids. The CDR3 DNA reads TGCAGTGCTAGTACAGGGGAGGCCAATGAGCAGTTCTTC. Translating gives CSASTGEANEQFF.

The chain has TRBV7-2 and TRBJ2-3; 8 positions agree with TRBD2. The CDR3 sequence is 15 residues long. After removal of 5 bases from V and 2 bases from J, the junction contained 6 bases not matched to a gene. CDR1 SGHTA and CDR2 FQGNSA come from the germline V gene. In nucleotides, the CDR3 is TGTGCCAGCAGCACGGGACTAGGAGTCACAGATACGCAGTATTTT. The encoded protein is CASSTGLGVTDTQYF.

This clonotype was observed at least ten times. The chain combines TRBV12-3 or TRBV12-4 with TRBJ2-7, with TRBD1 matching 7 bases. CDR3 length equals 14 residues. V was clipped by 6 bases and J by 0 bases; unmatched bases: 5. The CDR3 DNA sequence: TGTGCCAGCAGCCCACAGGGGAACTCCTACGAGCAGTACTTC. It specifies CASSPQGNSYEQYF.

The sample holds many counts of this clonotype. The gene calls are TRBV28 and TRBJ1-1, with TRBD1 identical over 8 bases. Unmatched junction bases numbered 18, after V lost 6 bases and J lost 3 bases. The CDR3 is made up of 18 amino acids. Germline loops: CDR1 MDHEN, CDR2 SYDVKM. CDR3 bases: TGTGCCAGCAGCCTACTCCCCGGGACAGGAATATCTCACACTGAAGCTTTCTTT. Amino acids: CASSLLPGTGISHTEAFF.

This clonotype was counted only a few times. CDR3 nucleotide sequence: TGCGCCAGCAGCCCTGGACATAACCCCAACACTGAAGCTTTCTTT. This gives the protein CASSPGHNPNTEAFF. This chain uses TRBV4-1 with TRBJ1-1; D may be TRBD1 (5 bases). The germline V gene encodes CDR1 MGHRA and CDR2 YSYEKL. This CDR3 spans 15 amino acids. Trimming removed 4 bases at V and 2 bases at J, with 14 bases between.

The genes are TRBV30 and TRBJ2-3, with D unclear. The CDR3 sequence is 11 residues long. Trimming stripped 5 bases from V and 7 bases from J, with 10 bases between. Germline CDR1 GTSNPN, CDR2 SVGIG (reference sequence). CDR3 DNA sequence: TGTGCCTGGTTAACCGGCCATACGCAGTATTTT. Its translation is CAWLTGHTQYF.